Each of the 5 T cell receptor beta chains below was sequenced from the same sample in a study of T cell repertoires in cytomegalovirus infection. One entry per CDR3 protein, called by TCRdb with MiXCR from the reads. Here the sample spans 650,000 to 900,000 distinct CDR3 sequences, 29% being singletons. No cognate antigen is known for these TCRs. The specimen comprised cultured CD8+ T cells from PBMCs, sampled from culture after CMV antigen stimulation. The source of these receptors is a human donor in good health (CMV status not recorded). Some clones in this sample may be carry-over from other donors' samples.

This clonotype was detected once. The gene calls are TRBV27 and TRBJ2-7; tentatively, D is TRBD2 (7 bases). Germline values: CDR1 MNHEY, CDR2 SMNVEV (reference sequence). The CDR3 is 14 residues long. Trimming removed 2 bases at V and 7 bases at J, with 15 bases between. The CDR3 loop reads CASSLGGALVEQYF. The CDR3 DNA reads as TGTGCCAGCAGTTTAGGGGGGGCCTTGGTGGAGCAGTACTTC.

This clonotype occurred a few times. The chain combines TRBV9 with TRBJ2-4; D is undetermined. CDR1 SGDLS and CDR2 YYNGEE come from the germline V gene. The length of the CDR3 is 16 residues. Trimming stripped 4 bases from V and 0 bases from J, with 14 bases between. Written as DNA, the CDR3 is TGTGCCAGCAGCCCCCCTGGCAGTTTAGCCAAAAACATTCAGTACTTC. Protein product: CASSPPGSLAKNIQYF.

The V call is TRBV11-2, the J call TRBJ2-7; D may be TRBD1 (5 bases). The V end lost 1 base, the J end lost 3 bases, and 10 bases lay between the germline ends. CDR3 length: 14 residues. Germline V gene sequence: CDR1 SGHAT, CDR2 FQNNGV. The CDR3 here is CASSLGQGFYEQYV. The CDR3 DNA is TGTGCCAGCAGCTTAGGGCAGGGATTCTACGAGCAGTACGTC.

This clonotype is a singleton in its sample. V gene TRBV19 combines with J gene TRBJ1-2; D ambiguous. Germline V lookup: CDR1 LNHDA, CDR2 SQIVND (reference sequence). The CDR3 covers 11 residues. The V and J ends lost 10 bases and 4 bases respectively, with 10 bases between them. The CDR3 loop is CATLAPYGYTF. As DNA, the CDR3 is TGTGCCACTCTGGCCCCCTATGGCTACACCTTC. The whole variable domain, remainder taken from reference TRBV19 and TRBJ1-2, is DGGITQSPKYLFRKEGQNVTLSCEQNLNHDAMYWYRQDPGQGLRLIYYSQIVNDFQKGDIAEGYSVSREKKESFPLTVTSAQKNPTAFYLCATLAPYGYTFGSGTRLTVV.

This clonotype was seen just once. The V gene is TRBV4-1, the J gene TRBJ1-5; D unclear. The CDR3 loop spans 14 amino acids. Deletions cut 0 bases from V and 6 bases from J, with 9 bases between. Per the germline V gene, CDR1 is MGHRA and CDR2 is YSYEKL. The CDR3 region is CASSQDRAGQPQHF. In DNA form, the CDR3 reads TGCGCCAGCAGCCAAGATCGGGCGGGTCAGCCCCAGCATTTT.